This T cell receptor (beta chain) comes out of a study of Ad26.COV2.S vaccination and SARS-CoV-2 variants. Study background: Into the muscle, Ad26.COV2.S was dosed once or twice, 56 days apart.

TCRdb's table, derived via immunoSEQ multiplex PCR, lists solely in-frame clones and lacks some. Of approximately 240,000 clones in the sample, around 89% were seen once. V shed 1 base and J shed 0 bases, with 7 bases lying between them. Germline-derived CDR1 and CDR2 are MNHNS and SASEGT. The CDR3 runs 15 residues. Sample treatment: 19 received Ad26.COV2.S at low or high dose, single or two shots; 5 received placebo; per-sample allocation not given. Day 63 after the first vaccine or placebo injection was the time point for sampling. This receptor was taken from a person aged 18 to 65 who received the Ad26.COV2.S COVID-19 vaccine or a placebo. The chain uses TRBV6-1 and TRBJ1-3, with no clear D. The specimen was peripheral blood, collected in a trial of Ad26.COV2.S vaccine versus placebo. Written as DNA, the CDR3 is TGTGCCAGCAGTGAAGGGGTATTCTCTGGAAACACCATATATTTT. This codes for CASSEGVFSGNTIYF.